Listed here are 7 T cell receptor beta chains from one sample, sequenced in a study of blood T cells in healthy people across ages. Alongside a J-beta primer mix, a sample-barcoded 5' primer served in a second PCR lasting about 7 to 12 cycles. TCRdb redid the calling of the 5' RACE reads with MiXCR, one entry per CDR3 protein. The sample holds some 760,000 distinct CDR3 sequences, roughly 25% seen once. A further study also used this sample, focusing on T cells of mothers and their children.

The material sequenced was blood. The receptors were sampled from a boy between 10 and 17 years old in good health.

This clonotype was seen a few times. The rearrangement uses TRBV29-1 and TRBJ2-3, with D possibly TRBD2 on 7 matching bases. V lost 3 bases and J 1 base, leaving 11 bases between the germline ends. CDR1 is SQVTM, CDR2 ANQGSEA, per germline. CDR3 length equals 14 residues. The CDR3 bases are TGCAGCGTTGAGGGCGGGGGCCGCACAGATACGCAGTATTTT. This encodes CSVEGGGRTDTQYF.

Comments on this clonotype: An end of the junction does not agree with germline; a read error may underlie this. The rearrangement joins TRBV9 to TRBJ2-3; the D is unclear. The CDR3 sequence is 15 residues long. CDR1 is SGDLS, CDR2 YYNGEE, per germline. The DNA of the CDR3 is TGTGCAAGCAGCGTAGAAGGATCCACCTCTGATACGCAGTATTTT. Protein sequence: CASSVEGSTSDTQYF.

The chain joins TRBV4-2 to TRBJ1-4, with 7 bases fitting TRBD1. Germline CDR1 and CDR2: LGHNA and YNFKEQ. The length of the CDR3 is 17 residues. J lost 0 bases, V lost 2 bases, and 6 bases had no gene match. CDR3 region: CASSQSGTEATNEKLFF. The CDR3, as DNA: TGTGCCAGCAGCCAATCCGGGACAGAAGCAACTAATGAAAAACTGTTTTTT.

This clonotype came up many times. The CDR3 DNA reads TGCAGTGCCCACCGAGGGGCGGGGGGCCCCCAAGAGACCCAGTACTTC. Translating gives CSAHRGAGGPQETQYF. The rearrangement links TRBV20-1 to TRBJ2-5; TRBD2 matches at 8 bases. This CDR3 contains 16 residues. Germline V gene lookup returns CDR1 DFQATT and CDR2 SNEGSKA (reference sequence). With 6 bases clipped from V and 1 base from J, the junction kept 13 bases outside the gene matches.

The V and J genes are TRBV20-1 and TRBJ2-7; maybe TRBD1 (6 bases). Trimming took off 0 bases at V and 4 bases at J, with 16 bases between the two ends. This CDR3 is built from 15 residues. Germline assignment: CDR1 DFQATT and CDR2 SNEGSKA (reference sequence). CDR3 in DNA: TGCAGTGCTAGAGATCGGGCTAGGGGGACATACGAGCAGTACTTC. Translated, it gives CSARDRARGTYEQYF.

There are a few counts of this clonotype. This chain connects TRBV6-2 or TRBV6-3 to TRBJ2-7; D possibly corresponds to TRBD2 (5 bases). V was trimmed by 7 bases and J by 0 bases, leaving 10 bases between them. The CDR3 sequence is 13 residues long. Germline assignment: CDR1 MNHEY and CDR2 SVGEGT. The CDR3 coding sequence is TGTGCCAGCACCCCTAGCCTCTCCTACGAGCAGTACTTC. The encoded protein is CASTPSLSYEQYF.

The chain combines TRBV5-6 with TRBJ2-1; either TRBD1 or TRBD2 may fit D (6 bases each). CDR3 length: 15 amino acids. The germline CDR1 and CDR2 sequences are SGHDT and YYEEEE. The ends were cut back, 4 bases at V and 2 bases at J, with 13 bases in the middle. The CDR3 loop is CASSLRGLAYNEQFF. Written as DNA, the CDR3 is TGTGCCAGCAGCCTCCGGGGGCTAGCCTACAATGAGCAGTTCTTC.